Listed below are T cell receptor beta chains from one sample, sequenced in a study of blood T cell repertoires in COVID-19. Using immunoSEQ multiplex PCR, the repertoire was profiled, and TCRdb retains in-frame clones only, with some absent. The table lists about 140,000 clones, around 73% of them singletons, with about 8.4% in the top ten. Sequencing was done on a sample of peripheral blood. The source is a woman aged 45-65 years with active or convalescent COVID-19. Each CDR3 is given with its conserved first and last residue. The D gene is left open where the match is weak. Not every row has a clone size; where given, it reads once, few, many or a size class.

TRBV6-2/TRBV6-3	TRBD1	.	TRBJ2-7	CASSNFRQGNYEQYF	TGTGCCAGCAGTAACTTTAGACAGGGGAACTACGAGCAGTACTTC
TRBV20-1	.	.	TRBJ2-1	CSASTSTEQFF	TGCAGTGCTAGCACTAGCACTGAGCAGTTCTTC
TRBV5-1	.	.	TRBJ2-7	CASSGLKTYEQYF	TGCGCCAGCAGCGGACTGAAGACCTACGAGCAGTACTTC
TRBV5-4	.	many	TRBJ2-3	CASSRGRDTDTQYF	TGTGCCAGCAGCCGTGGGCGGGACACAGATACGCAGTATTTT
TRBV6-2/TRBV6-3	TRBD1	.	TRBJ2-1	CASSFTPGTGGRSSYNEQFF	TGTGCCAGCAGTTTCACCCCCGGGACAGGGGGCAGGAGCTCCTACAATGAGCAGTTCTTC
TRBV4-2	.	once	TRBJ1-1	CASSQVTGGPGTEAFF	TGTGCCAGCAGCCAAGTAACGGGGGGCCCGGGCACTGAAGCTTTCTTT
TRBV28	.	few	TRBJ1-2	CASRNPRVGYTF	TGTGCCAGCAGAAACCCCAGGGTAGGCTACACCTTC
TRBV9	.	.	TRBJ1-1	CASSSREVTEAFF	TGTGCCAGCAGCTCCAGGGAGGTCACTGAAGCTTTCTTT
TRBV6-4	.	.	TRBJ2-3	CASSIGTSTDTQYF	TGTGCCAGCAGTATCGGGACTAGCACAGATACGCAGTATTTT
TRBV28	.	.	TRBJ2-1	CASSPTGGGYNEQFF	TGTGCCAGCAGTCCGACCGGGGGTGGCTACAATGAGCAGTTCTTC
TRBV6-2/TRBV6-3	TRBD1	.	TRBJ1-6	CASSSGTGASYNSPLHF	TGTGCCAGCAGTTCGGGGACAGGGGCCTCCTATAATTCACCCCTCCACTTT
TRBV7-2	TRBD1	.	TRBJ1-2	CASSLESTGAYGYTF	TGTGCCAGCAGCTTAGAATCGACAGGGGCTTATGGCTACACCTTC
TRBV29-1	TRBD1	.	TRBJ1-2	CSVEGTGQGSNGYTF	TGCAGCGTTGAAGGGACAGGGCAGGGGTCGAATGGCTACACCTTC
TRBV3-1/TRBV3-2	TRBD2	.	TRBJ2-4	CASSQMRISGRENIQYF	TGTGCCAGCAGCCAGATGCGGATTAGCGGGAGGGAAAACATTCAGTACTTC
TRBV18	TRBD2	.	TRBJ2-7	CASSPFSGSNRYEQYF	TGTGCCAGCTCACCTTTTAGCGGGAGTAATAGATACGAGCAGTACTTC
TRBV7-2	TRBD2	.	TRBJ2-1	CASSESGTSYNEQFF	TGTGCCAGCAGCGAGAGCGGGACCTCCTACAATGAGCAGTTCTTC
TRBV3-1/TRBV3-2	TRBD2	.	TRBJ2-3	CASSQDPSRLAGAPIDTQYF	TGTGCCAGCAGCCAAGACCCCTCGAGACTAGCGGGAGCCCCGATAGATACGCAGTATTTT
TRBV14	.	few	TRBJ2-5	CASSHIQETQYF	TGTGCCAGCAGCCATATTCAAGAGACCCAGTACTTC
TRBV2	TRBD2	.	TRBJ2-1	CASSPGGLAGVADEQFF	TGTGCCAGCAGTCCGGGGGGACTAGCGGGAGTAGCTGATGAGCAGTTCTTC
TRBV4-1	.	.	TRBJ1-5	CASSQDERGDSNQPQHF	TGCGCCAGCAGCCAAGATGAACGGGGAGATAGCAATCAGCCCCAGCATTTT
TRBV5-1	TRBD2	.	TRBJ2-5	CASSLRTSGQETQYF	TGCGCCAGCAGCTTGCGGACTAGCGGGCAGGAGACCCAGTACTTC
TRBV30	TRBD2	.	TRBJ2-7	CAWRGLAGSYEQYF	TGTGCCTGGAGGGGACTAGCGGGTTCCTACGAGCAGTACTTC
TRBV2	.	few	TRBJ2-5	CASSDAVLSVRGLTQYF	TGTGCCAGCAGTGATGCCGTCTTATCTGTCCGAGGGTTGACCCAGTACTTC
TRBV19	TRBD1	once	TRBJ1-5	CASIETGGAGQPQHF	TGTGCCAGTATCGAGACAGGGGGCGCGGGTCAGCCCCAGCATTTT
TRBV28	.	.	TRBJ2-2	CASSSPGNTGELFF	TGTGCCAGCAGTTCCCCCGGGAACACCGGGGAGCTGTTTTTT